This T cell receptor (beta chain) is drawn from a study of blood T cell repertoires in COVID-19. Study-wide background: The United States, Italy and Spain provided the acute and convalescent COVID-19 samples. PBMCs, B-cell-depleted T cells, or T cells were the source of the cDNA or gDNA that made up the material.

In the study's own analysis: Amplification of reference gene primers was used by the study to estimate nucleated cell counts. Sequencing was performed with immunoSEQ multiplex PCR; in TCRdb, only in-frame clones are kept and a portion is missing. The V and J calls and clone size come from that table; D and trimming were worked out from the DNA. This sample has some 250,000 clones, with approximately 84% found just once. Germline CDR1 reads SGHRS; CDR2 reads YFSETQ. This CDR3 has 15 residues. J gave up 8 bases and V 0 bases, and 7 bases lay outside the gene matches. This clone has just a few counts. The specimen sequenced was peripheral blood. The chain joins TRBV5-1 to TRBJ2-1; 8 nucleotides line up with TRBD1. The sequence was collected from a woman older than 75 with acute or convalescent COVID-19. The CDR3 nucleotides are TGCGCCAGCAGCTTGGGAGCAGGGGGCACGGATGAGCAGTTCTTC. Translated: CASSLGAGGTDEQFF.